The count of the clone carrying this T cell receptor beta chain is one. V shed 7 bases and J 2 bases; nucleotides not matched to a gene: 4. This CDR3 contains 14 residues. Germline V gene sequence: CDR1 SNHLY, CDR2 FYNNEI. This record comes from a study of blood T cell repertoires in COVID-19. Study background: Both acute and convalescent COVID-19 samples were obtained from the United States, Italy and Spain. Sources were T cells, B-cell-depleted T cells, or PBMCs; the material itself was cDNA or gDNA.

In the original processing: Quantification of nucleated cells was approximated via reference gene primer amplification. Measured with immunoSEQ multiplex PCR; TCRdb has only the in-frame clones, and not every one. V and J calls plus clone size are reproduced from that table; the DNA served to infer D and trimming. The sample shows under 130,000 clones, about four fifths of them seen only once. This chain links TRBV2 with TRBJ1-5; TRBD1 aligns across 8 bases. The TCR was taken from a woman aged 80 or older with acute or convalescent COVID-19. The sample taken for sequencing was peripheral blood. The CDR3 nucleotides read TGTGCCAGCAACCCGGACAGGGGCAATCAGCCCCAGCATTTT. Its translation: CASNPDRGNQPQHF.